What follows are 15 T cell receptor beta chains derived from one specimen sequenced in a study of shared clonotypes between healthy human individuals. Profiling relied on immunoSEQ multiplex PCR, and the TCRdb table lists in-frame clones only, not all of them. The sample lists some 2.3 million clones, roughly 93% occurring once. What was sequenced was naive CD4+ T cells from PBMCs. Subset here: CD45RA+ positively selected. Every receptor here comes from a man between 18 and 29 years old in good health. Some clones in this sample may be carry-over from other donors' samples.

J is TRBJ2-1 and V is TRBV5-1, with TRBD1 identical over 8 bases. From germline, CDR1 is SGHRS and CDR2 YFSETQ. The CDR3 is 15 residues long. Trimming at V came to 2 bases and at J to 7 bases, leaving 8 bases not matched to a gene. This CDR3 is CASSFGTGSSNEQFF. The CDR3, as DNA: TGCGCCAGCAGCTTCGGGACAGGATCCAGTAATGAGCAGTTCTTC.

The genes are TRBV7-7 and TRBJ2-5; TRBD1 or TRBD2 may be the D gene (5 bases each). Germline values: CDR1 SSHAT, CDR2 FNYEAQ (reference sequence). The CDR3 covers 12 residues. Trimming removed 5 bases from V and 5 bases from J, with 9 bases in between. The CDR3 DNA reads as TGTGCCAGCAGCCGAGAGGGGGAGACCCAGTACTTC. It yields the protein CASSREGETQYF.

The J gene is TRBJ1-2, the V gene TRBV28; D is possibly TRBD1 (5 bases). Germline values: CDR1 MDHEN, CDR2 SYDVKM. V was shortened by 5 bases and J by 0 bases, with 22 bases between the two germline ends. The CDR3 is 18 amino acids. Here the CDR3 DNA reads TGTGCCAGCAGTCGCCTTCCGGTCCGGGACTCAACTAACTATGGCTACACCTTC. This gives the protein CASSRLPVRDSTNYGYTF.

The rearrangement uses TRBV28 and TRBJ2-1; D unclear. Germline V CDR1 and CDR2: MDHEN, SYDVKM. The CDR3 has 15 amino acids. Trimming removed 7 bases at V and 2 bases at J, with 15 bases between. The CDR3 sequence: CASTPPLPPYNEQFF. Written as DNA, the CDR3 is TGTGCCAGCACCCCCCCTCTTCCTCCCTACAATGAGCAGTTCTTC.

About this clone: The sample has other DNA sequences that encode this CDR3 too. The gene calls are TRBV28 and TRBJ1-1; D is unclear. From germline, CDR1 is MDHEN and CDR2 SYDVKM. CDR3 length equals 15 residues. Trimming pared 3 bases from V and 0 bases from J, leaving 11 bases between. The DNA of the CDR3 is TGTGCCAGCAGTTTTTCGGCGGGGATGAACACTGAAGCTTTCTTT. Encoded protein: CASSFSAGMNTEAFF.

The sample holds a few counts of this clone. The chain couples TRBV7-3 to TRBJ2-1, with 11 bases identical to TRBD2. This CDR3 is built from 16 residues. Germline V gives CDR1 SGHTA, CDR2 FQGTGA. V was clipped by 1 base and J by 5 bases; unmatched bases: 4. CDR3 coding DNA: TGTGCCAGCAGCTTAAGGCCTAGCGGGAGGAACAATGAGCAGTTCTTC. Its protein product is CASSLRPSGRNNEQFF.

The rearrangement joins TRBV7-3 to TRBJ2-7, with 9 bases that match TRBD1. The CDR3 is 17 residues long. The germline gives CDR1 SGHTA, CDR2 FQGTGA. Trimming removed 1 base from V and 5 bases from J; junction bases left unmatched: 12. The CDR3 DNA is TGTGCCAGCAGCTTAAGTACAGGGGGCTATGGTTCCCACGAGCAGTACTTC. It translates to CASSLSTGGYGSHEQYF.

This chain links TRBV4-3 with TRBJ1-1; no clear D. V was cut by 3 bases and J by 7 bases, with 6 bases left in between. The CDR3 covers 11 residues. Germline CDR1 and CDR2: LGHNA and YSLEER. CDR3 bases: TGCGCCAGCAGCCATGCGGATGAAGCTTTCTTT. Translating it yields CASSHADEAFF.

This clone was detected once. J is TRBJ1-1 and V is TRBV28, with 10 bases lining up with TRBD1. The CDR3 sequence is 15 residues long. Unmatched junction bases numbered 10, after V lost 8 bases and J lost 4 bases. In germline, CDR1 is MDHEN, CDR2 SYDVKM. This CDR3 reads CASRSGQGDFTEAFF. CDR3 in DNA: TGTGCCAGCCGGAGTGGACAGGGGGACTTCACTGAAGCTTTCTTT.

The chain employs TRBV19 and TRBJ2-3; no firm D call. V lost 5 bases to trimming and J lost 4 bases, with 10 bases between them. The CDR3 is made up of 13 amino acids. Germline CDR1 LNHDA, CDR2 SQIVND (reference sequence). Written as DNA, the CDR3 is TGTGCCAGTAGTGACGTCTCATCAGATACGCAGTATTTT. It yields the protein CASSDVSSDTQYF. The entire variable domain, with the rest obtained from reference TRBV19 and TRBJ2-3, is as follows: DGGITQSPKYLFRKEGQNVTLSCEQNLNHDAMYWYRQDPGQGLRLIYYSQIVNDFQKGDIAEGYSVSREKKESFPLTVTSAQKNPTAFYLCASSDVSSDTQYFGPGTRLTVL.

CDR3 sequence reads: CASSQVTGGDGAGELFF. The CDR3 DNA follows: TGCGCCAGCAGCCAAGTAACAGGGGGCGACGGGGCCGGGGAGCTGTTTTTT. This rearrangement joins TRBV4-3 to TRBJ2-2; 9 bases agree with TRBD1. V lost 1 base and J lost 6; bases outside the gene matches: 9. Germline assignment: CDR1 LGHNA and CDR2 YSLEER. This CDR3 is 17 amino acids long.

The chain is built from TRBV6-1 and TRBJ2-1, with 12 positions matching TRBD2. The germline V gene has CDR1 MNHNS and CDR2 SASEGT. After removal of 6 bases from V and 3 bases from J, the junction contained 3 bases not matched to a gene. The CDR3 has 15 residues. Here the CDR3 reads CASSRTSGNYNEQFF. Written as DNA, the CDR3 is TGTGCCAGCAGCCGGACTAGCGGGAACTACAATGAGCAGTTCTTC.

This chain links TRBV7-3 with TRBJ2-7; 12 bases align to TRBD2. Germline CDR1 reads SGHTA; CDR2 reads FQGTGA. The CDR3 covers 17 residues. V trimming: 5 bases; J trimming: 7 bases; junction bases outside the gene matches: 15. Written as DNA, the CDR3 is TGTGCCAGCAGCCGTCTCCTACTAGCGGGAGGCTCGGGAGAGCAGTACTTC. Translation gives CASSRLLLAGGSGEQYF.

J is TRBJ2-1 and V is TRBV28; D is perhaps TRBD2 (5 bases). V lost 4 bases, J lost 8 bases, and 18 bases lay in between. The CDR3 contains 15 residues. Germline CDR1 reads MDHEN; CDR2 reads SYDVKM. The CDR3 region has the DNA TGTGCCAGCAGTTCTTGGCGGGCCCAAGTAGATGAGCAGTTCTTC. It is translated as CASSSWRAQVDEQFF.

The chain links TRBV11-2 to TRBJ2-7, with D unresolved. Trimming stripped 0 bases from V and 0 bases from J, with 9 bases between. Germline V gene lookup returns CDR1 SGHAT and CDR2 FQNNGV. CDR3 length equals 15 residues. The CDR3 DNA follows: TGTGCCAGCAGCTTAGATTTAACAGACTCCTACGAGCAGTACTTC. Translated: CASSLDLTDSYEQYF.